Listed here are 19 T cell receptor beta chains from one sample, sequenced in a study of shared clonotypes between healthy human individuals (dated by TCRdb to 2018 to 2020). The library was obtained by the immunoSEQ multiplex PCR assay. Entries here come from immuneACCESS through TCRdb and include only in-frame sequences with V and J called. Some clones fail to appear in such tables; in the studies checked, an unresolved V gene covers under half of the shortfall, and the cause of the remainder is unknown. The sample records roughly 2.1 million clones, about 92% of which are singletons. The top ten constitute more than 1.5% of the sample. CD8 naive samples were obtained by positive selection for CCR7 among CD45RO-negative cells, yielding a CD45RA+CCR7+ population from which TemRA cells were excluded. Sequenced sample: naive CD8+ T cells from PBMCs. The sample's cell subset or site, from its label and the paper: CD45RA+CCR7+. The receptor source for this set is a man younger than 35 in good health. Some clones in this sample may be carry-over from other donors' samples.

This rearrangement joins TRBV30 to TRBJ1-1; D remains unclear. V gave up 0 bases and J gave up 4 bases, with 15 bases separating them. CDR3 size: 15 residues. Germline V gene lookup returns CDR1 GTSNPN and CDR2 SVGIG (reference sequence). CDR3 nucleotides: TGTGCCTGGAGTGTAGAAGGGTTTGGAAGCACTGAAGCTTTCTTT. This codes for CAWSVEGFGSTEAFF.

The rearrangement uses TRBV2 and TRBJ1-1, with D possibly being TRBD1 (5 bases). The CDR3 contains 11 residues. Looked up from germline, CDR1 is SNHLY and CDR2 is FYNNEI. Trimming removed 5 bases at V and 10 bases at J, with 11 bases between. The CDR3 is CASSPQGGAFF. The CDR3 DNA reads TGTGCCAGCAGTCCCCAGGGAGGAGCTTTCTTT.

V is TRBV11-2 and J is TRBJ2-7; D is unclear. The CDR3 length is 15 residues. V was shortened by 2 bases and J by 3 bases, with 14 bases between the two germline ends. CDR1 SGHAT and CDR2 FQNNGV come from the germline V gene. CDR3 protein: CASSLNVGTRYEQYF. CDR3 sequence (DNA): TGTGCCAGCAGCTTAAACGTTGGTACGCGCTACGAGCAGTACTTC.

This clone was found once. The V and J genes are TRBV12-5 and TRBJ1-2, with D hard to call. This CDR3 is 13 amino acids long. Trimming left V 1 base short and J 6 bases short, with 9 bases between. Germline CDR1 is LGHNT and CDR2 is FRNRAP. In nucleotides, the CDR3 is TGTGCTAGTGGTTTGGAATCCGGGGATGGCTACACCTTC. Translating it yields CASGLESGDGYTF.

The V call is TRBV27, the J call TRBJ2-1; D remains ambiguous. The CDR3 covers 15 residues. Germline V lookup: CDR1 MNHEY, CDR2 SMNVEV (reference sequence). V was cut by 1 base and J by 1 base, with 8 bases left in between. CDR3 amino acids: CASSLLGDSYNEQFF. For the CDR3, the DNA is TGTGCCAGCAGTTTATTAGGCGATTCCTACAATGAGCAGTTCTTC.

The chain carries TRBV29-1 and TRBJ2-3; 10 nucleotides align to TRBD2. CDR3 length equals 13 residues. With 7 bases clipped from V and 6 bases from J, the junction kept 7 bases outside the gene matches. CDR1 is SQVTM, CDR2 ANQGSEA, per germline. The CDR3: CSGITSGMDTQYF. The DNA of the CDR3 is TGCAGCGGGATCACTAGCGGGATGGATACGCAGTATTTT.

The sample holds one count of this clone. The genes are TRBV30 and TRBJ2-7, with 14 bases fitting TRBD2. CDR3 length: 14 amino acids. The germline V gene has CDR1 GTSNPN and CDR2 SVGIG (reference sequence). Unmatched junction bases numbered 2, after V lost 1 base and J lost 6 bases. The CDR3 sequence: CAWSEGTSGSEQYF. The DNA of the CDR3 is TGTGCCTGGAGTGAAGGGACTAGCGGGAGCGAGCAGTACTTC.

The CDR3 DNA reads TGTGCCAGCAGTGCCCGGCAATCGACAGGAAATGAGCAGTTCTTC. It encodes CASSARQSTGNEQFF. The V gene is TRBV6-1, the J gene TRBJ2-1, with D possibly TRBD1 on 6 matching bases. Germline lookup yields CDR1 MNHNS and CDR2 SASEGT. The CDR3 consists of 15 residues. Deletions cut 4 bases from V and 7 bases from J, with 17 bases between.

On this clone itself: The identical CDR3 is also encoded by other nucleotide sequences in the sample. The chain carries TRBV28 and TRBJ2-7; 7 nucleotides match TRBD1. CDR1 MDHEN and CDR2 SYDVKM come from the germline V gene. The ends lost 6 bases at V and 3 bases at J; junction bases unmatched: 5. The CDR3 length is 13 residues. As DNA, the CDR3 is TGTGCCAGCAGAACGGGACAGATCTACGAGCAGTACTTC. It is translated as CASRTGQIYEQYF.

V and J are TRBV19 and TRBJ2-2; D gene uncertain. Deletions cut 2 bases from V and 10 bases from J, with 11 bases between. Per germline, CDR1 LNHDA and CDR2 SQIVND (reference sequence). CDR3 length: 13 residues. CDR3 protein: CASSILAPEELFF. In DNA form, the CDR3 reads TGTGCCAGTAGTATACTGGCCCCGGAGGAGCTGTTTTTT. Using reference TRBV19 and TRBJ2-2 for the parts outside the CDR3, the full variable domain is DGGITQSPKYLFRKEGQNVTLSCEQNLNHDAMYWYRQDPGQGLRLIYYSQIVNDFQKGDIAEGYSVSREKKESFPLTVTSAQKNPTAFYLCASSILAPEELFFGEGSRLTVL.

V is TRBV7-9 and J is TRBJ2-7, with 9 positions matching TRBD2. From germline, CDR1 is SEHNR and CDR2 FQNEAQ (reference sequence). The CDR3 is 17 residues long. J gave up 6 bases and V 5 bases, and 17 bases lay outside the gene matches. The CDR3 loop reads CASSPRTSDGAGLEQYF. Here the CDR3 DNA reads TGTGCCAGCAGCCCAAGGACTAGCGATGGGGCCGGACTCGAGCAGTACTTC.

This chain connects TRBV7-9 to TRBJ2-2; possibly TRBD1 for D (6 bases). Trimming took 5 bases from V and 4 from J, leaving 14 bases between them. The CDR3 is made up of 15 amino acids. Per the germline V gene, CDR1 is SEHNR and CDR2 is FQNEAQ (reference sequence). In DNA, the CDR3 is TGTGCCAGCAGCACACGCTCAGGGGCCACCGGGGAGCTGTTTTTT. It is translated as CASSTRSGATGELFF.

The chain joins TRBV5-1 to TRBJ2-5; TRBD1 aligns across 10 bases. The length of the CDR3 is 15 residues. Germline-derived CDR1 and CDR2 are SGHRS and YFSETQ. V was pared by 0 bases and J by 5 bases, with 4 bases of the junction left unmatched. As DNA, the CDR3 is TGCGCCAGCAGCTTGGCCGGGACAGGGGAGGAGACCCAGTACTTC. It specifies CASSLAGTGEETQYF. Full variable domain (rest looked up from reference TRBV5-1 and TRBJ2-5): KAGVTQTPRYLIKTRGQQVTLSCSPISGHRSVSWYQQTPGQGLQFLFEYFSETQRNKGNFPGRFSGRQFSNSRSEMNVSTLELGDSALYLCASSLAGTGEETQYFGPGTRLLVL.

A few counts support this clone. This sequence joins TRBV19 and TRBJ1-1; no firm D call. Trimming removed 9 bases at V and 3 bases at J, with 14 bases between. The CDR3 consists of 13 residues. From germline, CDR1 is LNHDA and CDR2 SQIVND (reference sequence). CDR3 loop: CASRLGGYTEAFF. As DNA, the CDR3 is TGTGCCAGCCGATTAGGAGGGTACACTGAAGCTTTCTTT.

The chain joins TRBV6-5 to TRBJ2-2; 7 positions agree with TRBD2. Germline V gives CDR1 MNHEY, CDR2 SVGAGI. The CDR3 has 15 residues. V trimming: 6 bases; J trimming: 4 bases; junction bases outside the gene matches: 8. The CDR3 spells CASSRLAERTGELFF. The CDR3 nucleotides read TGTGCCAGCAGCCGACTAGCCGAGCGCACCGGGGAGCTGTTTTTT.

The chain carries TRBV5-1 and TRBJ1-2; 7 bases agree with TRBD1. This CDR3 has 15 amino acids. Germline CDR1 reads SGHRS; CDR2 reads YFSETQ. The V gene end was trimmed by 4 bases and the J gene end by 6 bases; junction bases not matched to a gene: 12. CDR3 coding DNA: TGCGCCAGCAGCATACAAAGGGGGCTGGTGGATGGCTACACCTTC. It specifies CASSIQRGLVDGYTF.

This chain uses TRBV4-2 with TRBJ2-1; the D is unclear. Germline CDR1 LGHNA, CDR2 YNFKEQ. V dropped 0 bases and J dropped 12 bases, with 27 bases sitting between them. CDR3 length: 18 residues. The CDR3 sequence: CASSQDPRHPFMSFGQFF. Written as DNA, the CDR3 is TGTGCCAGCAGCCAAGATCCGAGACACCCCTTTATGAGTTTCGGGCAGTTCTTC.

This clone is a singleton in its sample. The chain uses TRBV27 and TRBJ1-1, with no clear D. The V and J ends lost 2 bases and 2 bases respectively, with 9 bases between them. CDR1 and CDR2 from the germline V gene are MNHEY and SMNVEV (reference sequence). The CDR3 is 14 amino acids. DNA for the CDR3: TGTGCCAGCAGTTTAGTGACGGGCAACACTGAAGCTTTCTTT. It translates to CASSLVTGNTEAFF.

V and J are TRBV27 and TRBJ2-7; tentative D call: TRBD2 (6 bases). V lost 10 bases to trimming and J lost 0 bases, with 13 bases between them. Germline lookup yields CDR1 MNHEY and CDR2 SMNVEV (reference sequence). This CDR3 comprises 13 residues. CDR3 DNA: TGTGCCACCTCCGGGACTCGCTCCTACGAGCAGTACTTC. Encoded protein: CATSGTRSYEQYF.